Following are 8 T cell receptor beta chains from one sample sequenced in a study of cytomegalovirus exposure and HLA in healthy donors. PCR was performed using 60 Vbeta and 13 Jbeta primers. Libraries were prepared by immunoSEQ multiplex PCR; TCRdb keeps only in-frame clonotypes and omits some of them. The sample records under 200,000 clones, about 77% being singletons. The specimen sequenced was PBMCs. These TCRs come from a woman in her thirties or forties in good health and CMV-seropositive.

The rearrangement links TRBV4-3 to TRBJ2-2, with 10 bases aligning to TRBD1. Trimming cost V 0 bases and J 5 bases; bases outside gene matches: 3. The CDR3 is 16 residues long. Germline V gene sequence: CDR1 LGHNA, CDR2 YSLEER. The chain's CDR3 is CASSQEGTGVTGELFF. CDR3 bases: TGCGCCAGCAGCCAAGAGGGGACAGGGGTAACCGGGGAGCTGTTTTTT.

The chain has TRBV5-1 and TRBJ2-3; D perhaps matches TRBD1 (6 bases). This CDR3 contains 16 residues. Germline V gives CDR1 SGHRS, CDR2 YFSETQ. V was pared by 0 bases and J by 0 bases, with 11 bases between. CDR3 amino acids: CASSLGGRGSTDTQYF. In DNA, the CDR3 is TGCGCCAGCAGCTTGGGGGGCAGGGGTAGCACAGATACGCAGTATTTT.

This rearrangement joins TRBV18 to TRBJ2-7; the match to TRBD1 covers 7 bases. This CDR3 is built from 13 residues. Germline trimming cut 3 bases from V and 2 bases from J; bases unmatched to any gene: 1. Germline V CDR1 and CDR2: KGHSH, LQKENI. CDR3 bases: TGTGCCAGCTCACCCGGGACAGCCTACGAGCAGTACTTC. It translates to CASSPGTAYEQYF.

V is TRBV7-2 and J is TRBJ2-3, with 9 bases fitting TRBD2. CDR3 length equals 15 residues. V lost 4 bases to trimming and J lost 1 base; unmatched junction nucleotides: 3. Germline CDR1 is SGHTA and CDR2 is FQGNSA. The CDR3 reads CASSSRTSGTDTQYF. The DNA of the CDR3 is TGTGCCAGCAGCTCCAGGACTAGCGGCACAGATACGCAGTATTTT.

The CDR3 DNA is TGTGCCAGCAGTGGGACTAGCGGGGGAAATGAGCAGTTCTTC. This gives the protein CASSGTSGGNEQFF. The chain employs TRBV6-6 and TRBJ2-1; 14 bases are shared with TRBD2. V trimming: 5 bases; J trimming: 7 bases; junction bases outside the gene matches: 1. Germline assignment: CDR1 MNHNY and CDR2 SVGAGI (reference sequence). The CDR3 covers 14 residues.

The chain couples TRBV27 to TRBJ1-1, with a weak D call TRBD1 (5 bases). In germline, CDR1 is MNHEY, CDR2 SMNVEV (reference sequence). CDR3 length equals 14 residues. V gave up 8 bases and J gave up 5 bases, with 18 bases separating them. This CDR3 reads CASGAGGEGTEAFF. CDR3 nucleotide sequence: TGTGCCAGCGGGGCCGGGGGGGAAGGGACTGAAGCTTTCTTT.

DNA of the CDR3: TGTGCCAGCAGTCCGACTAGCGGGGGTGGACAGTTCTTC. This codes for CASSPTSGGGQFF. The V gene is TRBV6-4, the J gene TRBJ2-1, with 12 bases matching TRBD2. After removal of 5 bases from V and 13 bases from J, the junction contained 6 bases not matched to a gene. Germline loops: CDR1 MRHNA, CDR2 SNTAGT. The CDR3 runs 13 residues.

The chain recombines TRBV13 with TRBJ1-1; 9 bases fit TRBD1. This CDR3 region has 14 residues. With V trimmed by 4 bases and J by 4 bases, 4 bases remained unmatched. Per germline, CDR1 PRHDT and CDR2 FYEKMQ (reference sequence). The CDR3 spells CASSSQGAITEAFF. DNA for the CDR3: TGTGCCAGCAGCTCACAGGGGGCGATCACTGAAGCTTTCTTT.